The 16 T cell receptor beta chains below come from one sample, sequenced in a study of shared clonotypes between healthy human individuals. TCRdb keeps only in-frame clones here, not all; method: immunoSEQ multiplex PCR. Of around 2.1 million clones listed, under 97% are singletons. Source material: naive CD4+ T cells sorted from blood. Subset in this sample: CD45RA+ positively selected. These receptors came from a young man in good health.

As to this clone: Other DNA sequences in this specimen translate into the identical CDR3. This rearrangement joins TRBV28 to TRBJ1-2; 8 bases agree with TRBD1. Germline CDR1 is MDHEN and CDR2 is SYDVKM. CDR3 length: 12 amino acids. V lost 7 bases to trimming and J lost 3 bases; unmatched junction nucleotides: 1. In nucleotides, the CDR3 is TGTGCCAGCAACAGGGGGGACTATGGCTACACCTTC. Its translation is CASNRGDYGYTF.

This chain uses TRBV18 with TRBJ2-2; the D is unclear. The CDR3 loop spans 12 amino acids. V lost 10 bases and J 0 bases, leaving 6 bases between the germline ends. CDR1 is KGHSH, CDR2 LQKENI, per germline. The CDR3 sequence is CATGTNTGELFF. Here the CDR3 DNA reads TGTGCCACTGGTACGAACACCGGGGAGCTGTTTTTT.

This clone has just a few counts. This rearrangement joins TRBV28 to TRBJ2-7, with 8 nucleotides matching TRBD1. This CDR3 spans 16 amino acids. Germline CDR1 and CDR2: MDHEN and SYDVKM. V shed 5 bases and J 3 bases; nucleotides not matched to a gene: 12. The CDR3: CASSAYARDRSYEQYF. CDR3 bases: TGTGCCAGCAGTGCCTACGCCCGGGACAGGAGCTACGAGCAGTACTTC.

A note on this clone: Other DNA sequences in this specimen translate into the identical CDR3. The chain carries TRBV18 and TRBJ1-6; D gene ambiguous. Trimming took 3 bases from V and 0 from J, leaving 6 bases between them. The CDR3 consists of 15 residues. From germline, CDR1 is KGHSH and CDR2 LQKENI. The CDR3 here is CASSPGSSYNSPLHF. In nucleotides, the CDR3 is TGTGCCAGCTCACCTGGAAGCTCCTATAATTCACCCCTCCACTTT.

Turning to this clone: Within the sample, other DNA sequences also encode this same CDR3. The V and J genes are TRBV6-1 and TRBJ2-7, with D hard to call. Germline V gene lookup returns CDR1 MNHNS and CDR2 SASEGT. The ends were cut back, 2 bases at V and 0 bases at J, with 8 bases in the middle. The CDR3 is 14 residues long. For the CDR3, the DNA is TGTGCCAGCAGTGAAACGGCTCTCTCCTACGAGCAGTACTTC. This gives the protein CASSETALSYEQYF.

V usage is TRBV19 and J usage is TRBJ2-4; possible D gene TRBD1, 6 bases. The germline gives CDR1 LNHDA, CDR2 SQIVND (reference sequence). Deletions cut 4 bases from V and 1 base from J, with 14 bases between. The CDR3 length is 16 residues. CDR3 in amino acids: CASSNFGQRAKNIQYF. The DNA of the CDR3 is TGTGCCAGTAGTAATTTCGGACAGCGGGCCAAAAACATTCAGTACTTC.

The J gene is TRBJ2-5, the V gene TRBV5-1; TRBD2 matches at 8 bases. J was trimmed by 3 bases and V by 2 bases; bases with no gene match: 6. The CDR3 has 15 residues. The germline V gene encodes CDR1 SGHRS and CDR2 YFSETQ. The CDR3 DNA follows: TGCGCCAGCAGCTTTCTCGGGAGGGGAGAAGAGACCCAGTACTTC. It codes for CASSFLGRGEETQYF.

The V gene is TRBV7-8, the J gene TRBJ1-6; possibly TRBD1 for D (6 bases). The V gene's germline CDR1 is SGHVS and CDR2 FQNEAQ. V lost 5 bases and J lost 2, with 19 bases in between. There are 18 residues in the CDR3. The CDR3 nucleotides read TGTGCCAGCAGCCCAGGGGATAGGGGGATGGCCTATAATTCACCCCTCCACTTT. Translated: CASSPGDRGMAYNSPLHF.

J is TRBJ2-1 and V is TRBV5-4, with TRBD2 matching over 8 bases. Trimming cost V 3 bases and J 8 bases; bases outside gene matches: 13. The CDR3 is 16 amino acids. The germline V gene encodes CDR1 SGHNT and CDR2 YYREEE (reference sequence). The CDR3 spells CASSSSLGGGSHEQFF. The CDR3 DNA follows: TGTGCCAGCAGCTCCTCCCTGGGCGGGGGGTCCCATGAGCAGTTCTTC.

The chain uses TRBV5-1 and TRBJ2-3; D remains ambiguous. This CDR3 is 11 amino acids long. Germline assignment: CDR1 SGHRS and CDR2 YFSETQ. The germline V and J ends were trimmed by 4 bases and 3 bases, with 3 bases remaining between them. DNA of the CDR3: TGCGCCAGCAGCCAAACAGATACGCAGTATTTT. It encodes CASSQTDTQYF.

The chain joins TRBV25-1 to TRBJ2-1; 8 bases agree with TRBD2. The CDR3 is 13 amino acids. The ends lost 4 bases at V and 5 bases at J; junction bases unmatched: 1. Germline assignment: CDR1 MGHDK and CDR2 SYGVNS. This CDR3 is CASSVAGHNEQFF. As DNA, the CDR3 is TGTGCCAGCAGTGTAGCGGGACACAATGAGCAGTTCTTC.

This rearrangement joins TRBV11-2 to TRBJ2-5, with D tentatively TRBD2 (6 bases). The CDR3 has 15 residues. Germline-derived CDR1 and CDR2 are SGHAT and FQNNGV. Deletions cut 5 bases from V and 4 bases from J, with 17 bases between. The CDR3 sequence: CASSPARGVIETQYF. Written as DNA, the CDR3 is TGTGCCAGCAGCCCAGCGCGGGGAGTGATAGAGACCCAGTACTTC.

V is TRBV5-1 and J is TRBJ2-7, with TRBD2 matching over 7 bases. Trimming took 7 bases from V and 5 from J; bases not matched to a gene: 6. CDR1 and CDR2 (germline): SGHRS, YFSETQ. CDR3 length equals 12 residues. CDR3 coding DNA: TGCGCCAGCGGCCGGGGGGTGAACGAGCAGTACTTC. This encodes CASGRGVNEQYF.

The chain joins TRBV7-9 to TRBJ2-7, with D maybe TRBD1 (5 bases). CDR3 length: 14 residues. Trimming took off 1 base at V and 1 base at J, with 8 bases between the two ends. From germline, CDR1 is SEHNR and CDR2 FQNEAQ (reference sequence). CDR3 sequence (DNA): TGTGCCAGCAGCTTAGTAAAGGGGTCCTACGAGCAGTACTTC. It translates to CASSLVKGSYEQYF.

This clone was counted a single time. The gene calls are TRBV11-2 and TRBJ2-3; TRBD2 matches at 14 bases. With V trimmed by 5 bases and J by 3 bases, 7 bases remained unmatched. The CDR3 has 17 amino acids. Germline V gene data show CDR1 as SGHAT and CDR2 as FQNNGV. CDR3 amino acids: CASSPGLAGGQTDTQYF. The CDR3 bases are TGTGCCAGCAGCCCCGGACTAGCGGGAGGACAGACAGATACGCAGTATTTT.

The chain has TRBV28 and TRBJ2-7; D is unresolved. Deletions cut 3 bases from V and 0 bases from J, with 12 bases between. This CDR3 is built from 15 residues. Germline CDR1 is MDHEN and CDR2 is SYDVKM. The DNA for the CDR3 is TGTGCCAGCAGTTTCATCAGTCGGAGCTCCTACGAGCAGTACTTC. It encodes CASSFISRSSYEQYF.